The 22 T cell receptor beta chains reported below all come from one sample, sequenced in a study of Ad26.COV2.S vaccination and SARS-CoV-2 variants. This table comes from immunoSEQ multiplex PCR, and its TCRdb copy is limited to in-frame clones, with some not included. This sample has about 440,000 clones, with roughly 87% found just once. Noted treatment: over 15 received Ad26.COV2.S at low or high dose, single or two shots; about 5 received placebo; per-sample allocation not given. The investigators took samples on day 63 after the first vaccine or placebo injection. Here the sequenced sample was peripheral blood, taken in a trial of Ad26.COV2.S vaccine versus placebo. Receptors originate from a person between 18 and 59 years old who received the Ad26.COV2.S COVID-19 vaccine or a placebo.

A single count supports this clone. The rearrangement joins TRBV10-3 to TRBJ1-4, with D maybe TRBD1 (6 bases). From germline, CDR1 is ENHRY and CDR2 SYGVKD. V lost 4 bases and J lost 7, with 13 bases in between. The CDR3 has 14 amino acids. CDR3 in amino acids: CAISGDKLPEKLFF. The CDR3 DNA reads TGTGCCATCAGTGGGGACAAGCTACCTGAAAAACTGTTTTTT.

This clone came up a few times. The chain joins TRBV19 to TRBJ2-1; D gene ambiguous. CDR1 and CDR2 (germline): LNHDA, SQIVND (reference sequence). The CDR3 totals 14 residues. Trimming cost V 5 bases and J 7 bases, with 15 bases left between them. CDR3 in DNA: TGTGCCAGTAGTGCCTGGACGAGTCGGAATGAGCAGTTCTTC. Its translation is CASSAWTSRNEQFF.

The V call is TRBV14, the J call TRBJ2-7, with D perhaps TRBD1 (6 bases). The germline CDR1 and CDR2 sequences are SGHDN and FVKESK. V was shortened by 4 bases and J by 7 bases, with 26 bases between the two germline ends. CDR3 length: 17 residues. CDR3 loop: CASSRGKTGHRLDEQYF. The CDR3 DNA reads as TGTGCCAGCAGCCGGGGGAAGACAGGACACCGACTCGATGAGCAGTACTTC.

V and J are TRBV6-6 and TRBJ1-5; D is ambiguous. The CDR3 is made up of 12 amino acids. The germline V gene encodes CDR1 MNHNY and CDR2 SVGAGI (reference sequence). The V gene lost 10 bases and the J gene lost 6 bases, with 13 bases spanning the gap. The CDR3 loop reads CATGEYTQPQHF. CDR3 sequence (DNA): TGTGCCACCGGGGAGTATACTCAGCCCCAGCATTTT.

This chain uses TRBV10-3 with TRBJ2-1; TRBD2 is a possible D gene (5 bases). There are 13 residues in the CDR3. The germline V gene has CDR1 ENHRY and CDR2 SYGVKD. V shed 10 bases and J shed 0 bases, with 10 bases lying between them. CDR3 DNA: TGTGCCAGTGCGGGTAGCTCCTACAATGAGCAGTTCTTC. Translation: CASAGSSYNEQFF.

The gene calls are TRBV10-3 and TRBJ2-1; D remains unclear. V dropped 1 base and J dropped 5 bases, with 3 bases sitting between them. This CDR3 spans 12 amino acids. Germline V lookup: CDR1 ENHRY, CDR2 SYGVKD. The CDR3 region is CAISEYNNEQFF. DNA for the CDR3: TGTGCCATCAGTGAGTACAACAATGAGCAGTTCTTC.

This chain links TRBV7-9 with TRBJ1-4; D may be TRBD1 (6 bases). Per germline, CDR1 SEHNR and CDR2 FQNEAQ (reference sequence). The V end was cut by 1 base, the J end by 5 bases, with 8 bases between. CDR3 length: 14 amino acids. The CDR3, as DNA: TGTGCCAGCAGCTTAGGACAGGAAAATGAAAAACTGTTTTTT. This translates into CASSLGQENEKLFF.

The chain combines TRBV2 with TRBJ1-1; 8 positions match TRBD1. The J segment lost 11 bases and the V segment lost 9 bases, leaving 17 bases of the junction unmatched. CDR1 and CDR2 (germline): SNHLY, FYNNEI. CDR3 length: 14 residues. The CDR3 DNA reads TGTGCCAGGAAAAGATCAGGGGGCGAGCTCATGGCTTTCTTT. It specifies CARKRSGGELMAFF.

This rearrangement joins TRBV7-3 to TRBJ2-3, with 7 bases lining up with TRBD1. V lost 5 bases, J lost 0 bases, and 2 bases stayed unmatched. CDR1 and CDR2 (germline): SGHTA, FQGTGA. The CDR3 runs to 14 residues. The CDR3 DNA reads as TGTGCCAGCAGCCCGGACAGGAGCACAGATACGCAGTATTTT. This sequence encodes CASSPDRSTDTQYF.

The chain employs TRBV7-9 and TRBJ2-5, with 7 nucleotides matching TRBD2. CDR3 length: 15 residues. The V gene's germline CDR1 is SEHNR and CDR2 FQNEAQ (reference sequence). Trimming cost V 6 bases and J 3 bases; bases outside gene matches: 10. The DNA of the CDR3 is TGTGCCAGCAGTTCGACTAGCAGATCTGAAGAGACCCAGTACTTC. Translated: CASSSTSRSEETQYF. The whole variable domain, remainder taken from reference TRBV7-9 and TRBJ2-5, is DTGVSQNPRHKITKRGQNVTFRCDPISEHNRLYWYRQTLGQGPEFLTYFQNEAQLEKSRLLSDRFSAERPKGSFSTLEIQRTEQGDSAMYLCASSSTSRSEETQYFGPGTRLLVL.

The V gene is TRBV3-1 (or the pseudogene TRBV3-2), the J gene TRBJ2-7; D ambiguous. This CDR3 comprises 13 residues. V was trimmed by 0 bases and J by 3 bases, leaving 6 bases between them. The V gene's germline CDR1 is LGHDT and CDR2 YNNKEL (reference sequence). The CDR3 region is CASSQENYYEQYF. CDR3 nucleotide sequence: TGTGCCAGCAGCCAAGAAAATTACTACGAGCAGTACTTC.

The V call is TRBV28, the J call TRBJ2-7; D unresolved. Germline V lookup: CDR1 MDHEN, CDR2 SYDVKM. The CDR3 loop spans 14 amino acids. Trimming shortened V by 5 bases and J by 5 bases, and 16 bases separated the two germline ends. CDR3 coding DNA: TGTGCCAGCAGTCATGCCTGGGTCGACAACGAGCAGTACTTC. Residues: CASSHAWVDNEQYF.

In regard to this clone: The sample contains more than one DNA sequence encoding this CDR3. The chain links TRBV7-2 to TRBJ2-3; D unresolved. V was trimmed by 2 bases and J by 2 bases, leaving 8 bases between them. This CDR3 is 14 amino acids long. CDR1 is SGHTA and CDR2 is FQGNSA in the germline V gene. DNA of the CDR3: TGTGCCAGCAGCTTACGGAGTTCCACAGATACGCAGTATTTT. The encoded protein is CASSLRSSTDTQYF.

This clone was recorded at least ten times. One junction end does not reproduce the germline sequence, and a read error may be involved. CDR3 region: CASSLDSNEQFF. The DNA of the CDR3 is TGTGCCAGCAGCCTAGATTCCAATGAGCAGTTCTTC. The chain uses TRBV11-3 and TRBJ2-1; no clear D. CDR1 is SGHNT, CDR2 YENEEA, per germline. The CDR3 runs 12 residues.

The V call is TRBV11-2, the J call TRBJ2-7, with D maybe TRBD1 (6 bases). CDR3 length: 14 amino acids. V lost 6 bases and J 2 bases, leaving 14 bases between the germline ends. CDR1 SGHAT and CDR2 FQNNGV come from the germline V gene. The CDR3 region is CASSPSGAAYEQYF. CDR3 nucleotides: TGTGCCAGCAGTCCTTCAGGGGCTGCCTACGAGCAGTACTTC.

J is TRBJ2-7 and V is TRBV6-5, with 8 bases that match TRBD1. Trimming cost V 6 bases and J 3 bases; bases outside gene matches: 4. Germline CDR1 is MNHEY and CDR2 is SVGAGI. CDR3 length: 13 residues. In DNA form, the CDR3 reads TGTGCCAGCAGACAGACAGGGGACTACGAGCAGTACTTC. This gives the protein CASRQTGDYEQYF.

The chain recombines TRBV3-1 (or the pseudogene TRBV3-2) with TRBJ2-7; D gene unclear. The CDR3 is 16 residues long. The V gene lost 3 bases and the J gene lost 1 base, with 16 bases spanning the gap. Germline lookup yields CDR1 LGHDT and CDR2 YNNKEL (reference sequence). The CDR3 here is CASSHSSEASSYEQYF. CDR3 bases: TGTGCCAGCAGCCATAGTAGTGAAGCCTCTTCCTACGAGCAGTACTTC.

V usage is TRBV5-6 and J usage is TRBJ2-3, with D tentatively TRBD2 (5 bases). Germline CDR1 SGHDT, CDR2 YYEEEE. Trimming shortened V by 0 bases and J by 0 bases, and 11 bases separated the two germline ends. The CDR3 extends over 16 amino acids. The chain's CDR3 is CASSLAEGTSTDTQYF. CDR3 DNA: TGTGCCAGCAGCTTGGCCGAGGGTACTAGCACAGATACGCAGTATTTT.

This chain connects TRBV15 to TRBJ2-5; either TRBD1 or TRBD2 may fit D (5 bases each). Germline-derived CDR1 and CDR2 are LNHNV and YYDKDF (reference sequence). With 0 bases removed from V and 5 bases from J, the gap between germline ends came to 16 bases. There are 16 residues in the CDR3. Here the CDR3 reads CATSRDRSEWGETQYF. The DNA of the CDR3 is TGTGCCACCAGCAGAGATCGGTCGGAGTGGGGGGAGACCCAGTACTTC.

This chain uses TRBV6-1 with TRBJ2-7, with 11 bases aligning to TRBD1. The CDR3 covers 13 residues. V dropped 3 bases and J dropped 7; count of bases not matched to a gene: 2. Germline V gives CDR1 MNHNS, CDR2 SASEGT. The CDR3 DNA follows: TGTGCCAGCAGTGAGGACAGGGGGCCGGAGCAGTACTTC. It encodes CASSEDRGPEQYF.

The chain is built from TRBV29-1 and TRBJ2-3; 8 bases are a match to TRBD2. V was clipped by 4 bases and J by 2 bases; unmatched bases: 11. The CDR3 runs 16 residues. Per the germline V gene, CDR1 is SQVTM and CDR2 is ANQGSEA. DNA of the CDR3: TGCAGCGTTGTAGCGGGACGTTCAAAAAACACAGATACGCAGTATTTT. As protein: CSVVAGRSKNTDTQYF.

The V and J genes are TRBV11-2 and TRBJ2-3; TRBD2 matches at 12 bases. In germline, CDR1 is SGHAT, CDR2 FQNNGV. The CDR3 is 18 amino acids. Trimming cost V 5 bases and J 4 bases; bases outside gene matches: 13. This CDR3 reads CASSATPTSGRGSDTQYF. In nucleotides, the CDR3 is TGTGCCAGCAGCGCAACCCCGACTAGCGGGAGAGGTTCAGATACGCAGTATTTT.